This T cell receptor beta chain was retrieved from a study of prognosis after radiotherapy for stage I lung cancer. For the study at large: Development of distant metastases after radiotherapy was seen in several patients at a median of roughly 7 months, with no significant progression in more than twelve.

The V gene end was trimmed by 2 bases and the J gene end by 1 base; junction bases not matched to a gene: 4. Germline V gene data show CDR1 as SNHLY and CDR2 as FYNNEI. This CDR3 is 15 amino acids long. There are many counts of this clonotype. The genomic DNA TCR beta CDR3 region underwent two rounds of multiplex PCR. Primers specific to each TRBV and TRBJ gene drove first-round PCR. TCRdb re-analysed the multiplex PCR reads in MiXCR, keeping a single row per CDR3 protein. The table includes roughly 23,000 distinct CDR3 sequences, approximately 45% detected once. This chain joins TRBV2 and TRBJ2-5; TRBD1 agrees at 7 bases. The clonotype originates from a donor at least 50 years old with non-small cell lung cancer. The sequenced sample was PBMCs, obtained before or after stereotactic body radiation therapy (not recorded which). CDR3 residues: CASSEPGQIQETQYF. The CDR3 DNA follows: TGTGCCAGCAGTGAACCGGGACAGATCCAAGAGACCCAGTACTTC. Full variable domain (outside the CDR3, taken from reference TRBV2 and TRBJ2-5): EPEVTQTPSHQVTQMGQEVILRCVPISNHLYFYWYRQILGQKVEFLVSFYNNEISEKSEIFDDQFSVERPDGSNFTLKIRSTKLEDSAMYFCASSEPGQIQETQYFGPGTRLLVL.